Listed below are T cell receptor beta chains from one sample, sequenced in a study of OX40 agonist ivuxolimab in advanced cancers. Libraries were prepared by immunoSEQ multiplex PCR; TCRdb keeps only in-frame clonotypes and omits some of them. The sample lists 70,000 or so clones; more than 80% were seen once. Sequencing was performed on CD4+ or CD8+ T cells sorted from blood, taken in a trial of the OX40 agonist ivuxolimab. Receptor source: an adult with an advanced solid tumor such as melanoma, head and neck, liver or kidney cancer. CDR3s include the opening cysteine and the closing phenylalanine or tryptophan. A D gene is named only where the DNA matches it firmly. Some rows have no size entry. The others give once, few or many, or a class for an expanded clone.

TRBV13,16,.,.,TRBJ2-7,CASSLGFGQDGYEQYF,TGTGCCAGCAGCTTAGGATTCGGGCAGGATGGGTACGAGCAGTACTTC
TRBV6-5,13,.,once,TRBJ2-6,CASSLAGANVLTF,TGTGCCAGCAGTCTAGCCGGGGCCAACGTCCTGACTTTC
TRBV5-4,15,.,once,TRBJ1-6,CASRPDPGVGSPLHF,TGTGCCAGCAGACCCGACCCAGGCGTTGGTTCACCCCTCCACTTT
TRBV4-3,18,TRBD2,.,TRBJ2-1,CASSQDSVLGGLYNEQFF,TGCGCCAGCAGCCAAGATTCGGTCCTCGGGGGGTTATACAATGAGCAGTTCTTC
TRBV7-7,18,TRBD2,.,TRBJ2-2,CASARLSGRAFESGELFF,TGTGCTAGCGCTCGTCTTAGCGGGAGGGCCTTTGAGTCCGGGGAGCTGTTTTTT
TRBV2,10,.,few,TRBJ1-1,CASRATEAFF,TGTGCCAGCAGAGCAACAGAAGCTTTCTTT
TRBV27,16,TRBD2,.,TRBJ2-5,CASSSGLAGGGETQYF,TGTGCCAGCAGTTCGGGACTAGCGGGAGGGGGGGAGACCCAGTACTTC
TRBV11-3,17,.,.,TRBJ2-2,CASSRGTAGSNSGELFF,TGTGCCAGCAGCCGCGGGACAGCGGGTAGCAACTCCGGGGAGCTGTTTTTT
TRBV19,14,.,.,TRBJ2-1,CASRERSSYNEQFF,TGTGCCAGTAGGGAGAGGAGCTCCTACAATGAGCAGTTCTTC
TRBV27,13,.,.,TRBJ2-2,CASSSANTGELFF,TGTGCCAGCAGTTCAGCGAACACCGGGGAGCTGTTTTTT
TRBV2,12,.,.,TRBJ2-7,CASSGNSYEQYF,TGTGCCAGCAGTGGGAACTCCTACGAGCAGTACTTC
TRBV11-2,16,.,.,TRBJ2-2,CASSLVAGTNTGELFF,TGTGCCAGCAGCTTAGTTGCAGGGACGAACACCGGGGAGCTGTTTTTT
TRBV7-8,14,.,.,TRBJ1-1,CASSARQEGTEAFF,TGTGCCAGCAGCGCGAGACAAGAGGGCACTGAAGCTTTCTTT
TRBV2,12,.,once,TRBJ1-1,CASRLLNTEAFF,TGTGCCAGCAGGTTACTGAACACTGAAGCTTTCTTT
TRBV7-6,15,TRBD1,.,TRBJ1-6,CASSLNRGPNSPLHF,TGTGCCAGCAGCCTTAACAGGGGCCCCAATTCACCCCTCCACTTT
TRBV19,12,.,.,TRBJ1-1,CASSRGGTEAFF,TGTGCCAGTAGTAGGGGAGGCACTGAAGCTTTCTTT
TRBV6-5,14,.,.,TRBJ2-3,CASSYSSSSDTQYF,TGTGCCAGCAGTTACTCTAGTTCGTCAGATACGCAGTATTTT
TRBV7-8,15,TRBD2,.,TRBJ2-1,CASSPVVAGDNEQFF,TGTGCCAGCAGCCCTGTGGTAGCGGGGGATAATGAGCAGTTCTTC
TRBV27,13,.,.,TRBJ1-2,CASSLRGNYGYTF,TGTGCCAGCAGTTTAAGGGGTAACTATGGCTACACCTTC
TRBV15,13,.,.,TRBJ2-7,CATSTGVNYEQYF,TGTGCCACCAGCACCGGAGTTAACTACGAGCAGTACTTC
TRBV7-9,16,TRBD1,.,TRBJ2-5,CASSTRDRGLEETQYF,TGTGCCAGCAGCACCCGGGACAGGGGATTGGAGGAGACCCAGTACTTC
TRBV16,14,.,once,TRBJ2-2,CASSLYTSTGELFF,TGTGCCAGCAGCCTGTACACGTCCACCGGGGAGCTGTTTTTT
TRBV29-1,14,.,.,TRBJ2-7,CSVTPRKNPYEQYF,TGCAGCGTTACCCCCAGGAAAAACCCCTACGAGCAGTACTTC
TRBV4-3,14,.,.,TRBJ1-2,CASSQHFLNYGYTF,TGCGCCAGCAGCCAGCACTTCCTTAACTATGGCTACACCTTC
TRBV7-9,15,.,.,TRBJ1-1,CASSYWGGVNTEAFF,TGTGCCAGCAGCTATTGGGGGGGCGTGAACACTGAAGCTTTCTTT
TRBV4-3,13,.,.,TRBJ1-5,CASSQGGGQPQHF,TGCGCCAGCAGCCAAGGGGGGGGGCAGCCCCAGCATTTT
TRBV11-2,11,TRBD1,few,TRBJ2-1,CASSSGGEQFF,TGTGCCAGCAGCTCAGGGGGTGAGCAGTTCTTC
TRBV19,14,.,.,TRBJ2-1,CASSIGGSYNEQFF,TGTGCCAGTAGTATTGGGGGATCCTACAATGAGCAGTTCTTC
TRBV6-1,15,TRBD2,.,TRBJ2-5,CASSEADSGYETQYF,TGTGCCAGCAGTGAAGCGGATAGCGGGTATGAGACCCAGTACTTC
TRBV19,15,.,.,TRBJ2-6,CASSILNSGANVLTF,TGTGCCAGTAGTATCTTGAACTCTGGGGCCAACGTCCTGACTTTC
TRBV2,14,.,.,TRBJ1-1,CASSLTWTDTEAFF,TGTGCCAGCAGTCTAACTTGGACCGACACTGAAGCTTTCTTT
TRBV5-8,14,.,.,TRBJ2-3,CASSRQEATDTQYF,TGTGCCAGCAGCCGACAGGAAGCCACAGATACGCAGTATTTT
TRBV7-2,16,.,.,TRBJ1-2,CASSSGGNRISYGYTF,TGTGCCAGCAGCTCCGGGGGCAACAGGATCTCTTATGGCTACACCTTC
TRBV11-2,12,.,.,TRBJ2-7,CASSFGRDEQYF,TGTGCCAGCAGCTTTGGAAGGGACGAGCAATACTTC
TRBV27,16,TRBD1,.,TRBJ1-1,CASSLMWGQVNTEAFF,TGTGCCAGCAGTTTAATGTGGGGACAGGTGAACACTGAAGCTTTCTTT
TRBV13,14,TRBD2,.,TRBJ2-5,CASKRAGVGETQYF,TGTGCCAGCAAACGAGCGGGAGTCGGGGAGACCCAGTACTTC
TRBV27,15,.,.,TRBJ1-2,CASSPLGHREDGYTF,TGTGCCAGCAGTCCCCTAGGCCACAGGGAGGATGGCTACACCTTC
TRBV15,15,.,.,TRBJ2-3,CATSDGGTSTDTQYF,TGTGCCACCAGCGACGGAGGTACTAGCACAGATACGCAGTATTTT
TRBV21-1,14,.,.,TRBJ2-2,CASSKGKNTGELFF,TGTGCCAGCAGCAAAGGTAAGAACACCGGGGAGCTGTTTTTT
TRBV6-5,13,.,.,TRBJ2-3,CASSYSGELTQYF,TGTGCCAGCAGTTACTCGGGGGAGCTTACGCAGTATTTT
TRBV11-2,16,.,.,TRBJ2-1,CASSLEDRSSYNEQFF,TGTGCCAGCAGCTTAGAGGATAGGAGCTCCTACAATGAGCAGTTCTTC
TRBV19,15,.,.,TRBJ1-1,CASSKNLQGNTEAFF,TGTGCCAGTAGTAAAAACTTACAGGGGAACACTGAAGCTTTCTTT
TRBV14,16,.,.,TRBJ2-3,CASSSEWGGMTDTQYF,TGTGCCAGCAGCTCGGAATGGGGGGGCATGACAGATACGCAGTATTTT
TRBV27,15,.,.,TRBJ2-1,CASTWGGTTYNEQFF,TGTGCCAGCACATGGGGCGGGACAACCTACAATGAGCAGTTCTTC
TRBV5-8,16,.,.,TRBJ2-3,CASSSRGPVSTDTQYF,TGTGCCAGCAGCTCCCGGGGTCCAGTAAGCACAGATACGCAGTATTTT
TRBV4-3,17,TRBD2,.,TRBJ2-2,CASSQDQGLGVTGELFF,TGCGCCAGCAGCCAAGATCAGGGACTAGGAGTCACCGGGGAGCTGTTTTTT
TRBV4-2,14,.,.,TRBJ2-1,CASSQVRVLNEQFF,TGTGCCAGCAGCCAAGTAAGGGTCTTGAATGAGCAGTTCTTC
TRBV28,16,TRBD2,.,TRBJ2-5,CASSFFLAGEKETQYF,TGTGCCAGCAGTTTCTTCTTAGCGGGAGAGAAAGAGACCCAGTACTTC
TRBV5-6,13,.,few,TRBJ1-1,CASSSLVGGVGFF,TGTGCCAGCAGCTCCCTGGTCGGTGGGGTTGGTTTCTTT
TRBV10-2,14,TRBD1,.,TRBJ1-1,CASSPGTGITEAFF,TGCGCCAGCAGTCCTGGGACAGGGATCACTGAAGCTTTCTTT
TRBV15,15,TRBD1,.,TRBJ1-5,CATSRGDRGNQPQHF,TGTGCCACCAGCAGAGGGGACAGGGGCAATCAGCCCCAGCATTTT
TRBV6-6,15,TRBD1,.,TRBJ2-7,CASKLDRGVSYEQYF,TGTGCCAGCAAGCTCGACAGGGGTGTTTCCTACGAGCAGTACTTC
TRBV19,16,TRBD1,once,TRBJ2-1,CASSIGTGNAYNEQFF,TGTGCCAGTAGTATAGGGACAGGGAATGCCTACAATGAGCAGTTCTTC
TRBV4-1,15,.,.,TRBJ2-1,CASSQAGSFYNEQFF,TGCGCCAGCAGCCAAGCCGGGAGCTTCTACAATGAGCAGTTCTTC
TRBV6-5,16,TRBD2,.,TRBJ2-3,CASSYDRTSGINTQYF,TGTGCCAGCAGTTACGACAGGACTAGCGGGATTAATACGCAGTATTTT